The present entry profiles one T cell receptor beta chain with its context. The antigen remains unidentified. These data originate in a study of CD8 T cells in ankylosing spondylitis. Whole-study results and caveats: A TCR beta motif of eight highly homologous variants appeared characteristic of ankylosing spondylitis blood.

From the 5' RACE reads, TCRdb called clonotypes with MiXCR, one entry per CDR3 protein. In the table there are more than 250,000 distinct CDR3 sequences, 8% of which are singletons. The germline V and J ends were trimmed by 2 bases and 3 bases, with 10 bases remaining between them. Germline V gene lookup returns CDR1 DFQATT and CDR2 SNEGSKA (reference sequence). The CDR3 is 13 residues long. The J gene is TRBJ1-1, the V gene TRBV20-1; no reliable D call. This TCR was sampled from a male donor with ankylosing spondylitis. The sequenced sample consisted of blood, either unsorted or a sorted T cell fraction (not recorded which). The CDR3 DNA sequence: TGCAGTGCTAGAATGAATACACACACTGAAGCTTTCTTT. This sequence encodes CSARMNTHTEAFF.